The 18 T cell receptor beta chains below were found in one sample sequenced in a study of beta chain features in type 1 diabetes. The sequenced template was cDNA made from the entire isolated RNA. Repertoires were generated with immunoSEQ multiplex PCR, while TCRdb's copy carries only in-frame clones and drops some. The sample includes more than 300,000 clones, approximately 16% of them seen just once. Material: naive CD4+ T cells from blood. These receptors were taken from a woman aged 18-29 years in good health.

This clone has just a few counts. The V gene is TRBV7-2, the J gene TRBJ1-5; D is possibly TRBD1 (5 bases). The CDR3 consists of 15 residues. Trimming left V 2 bases short and J 7 bases short, with 15 bases between. The V gene's germline CDR1 is SGHTA and CDR2 FQGNSA. CDR3 DNA: TGTGCCAGCAGCTTATCACAGGTTCTTGGCCAGCCCCAGCATTTT. This encodes CASSLSQVLGQPQHF.

The CDR3 loop is CASTTGMRRVYEQYF. Written as DNA, the CDR3 is TGTGCCAGCACCACCGGGATGAGGAGGGTTTACGAGCAGTACTTC. The chain carries TRBV28 and TRBJ2-7; D is perhaps TRBD2 (6 bases). CDR1 and CDR2 from the germline V gene are MDHEN and SYDVKM. The CDR3 contains 15 residues. With 7 bases removed from V and 4 bases from J, the gap between germline ends came to 20 bases.

This chain links TRBV5-1 with TRBJ2-7; D gene unclear. The germline CDR1 and CDR2 sequences are SGHRS and YFSETQ. The ends were cut back, 4 bases at V and 2 bases at J, with 10 bases in the middle. The CDR3 length is 13 residues. In DNA form, the CDR3 reads TGCGCCAGCAGCCCAACACCACCCTACGAGCAGTACTTC. Its protein is CASSPTPPYEQYF.

This clone came up a few times. V gene TRBV30 combines with J gene TRBJ1-1; D may be TRBD1 (5 bases). CDR3 size: 15 residues. The germline gives CDR1 GTSNPN, CDR2 SVGIG (reference sequence). Trimming removed 0 bases at V and 1 base at J, with 12 bases between. The CDR3 loop is CAWSVQGRSNTEAFF. The CDR3 DNA reads as TGTGCCTGGAGTGTTCAGGGTAGGTCGAACACTGAAGCTTTCTTT.

This clone occurred a few times. The CDR3 is CASIIGNTIYF. CDR3 sequence (DNA): TGTGCCAGCATTATCGGAAACACCATATATTTT. The gene calls are TRBV6-6 and TRBJ1-3; no clear D. The germline V gene encodes CDR1 MNHNY and CDR2 SVGAGI (reference sequence). V lost 7 bases and J 4 bases, leaving 5 bases between the germline ends. There are 11 residues in the CDR3.

The sample holds a few counts of this clone. This rearrangement joins TRBV7-8 to TRBJ2-7; tentative D call: TRBD1 (5 bases). This CDR3 has 14 residues. The V gene's germline CDR1 is SGHVS and CDR2 FQNEAQ. Trimming pared 1 base from V and 2 bases from J, leaving 9 bases between. The CDR3: CASSLEAGPYEQYF. CDR3 in DNA: TGTGCCAGCAGCTTAGAAGCAGGGCCCTACGAGCAGTACTTC.

A few counts support this clone. The chain recombines TRBV7-9 with TRBJ2-7; possible D gene TRBD2, 6 bases. Germline V lookup: CDR1 SEHNR, CDR2 FQNEAQ (reference sequence). The CDR3 has 15 amino acids. V shed 1 base and J shed 2 bases, with 12 bases lying between them. The CDR3 DNA reads TGTGCCAGCAGCTTAGGAGCGGGCGGGCCCTACGAGCAGTACTTC. It is translated as CASSLGAGGPYEQYF. The complete variable domain, with remaining parts taken from reference TRBV7-9 and TRBJ2-7, reads DTGVSQNPRHKITKRGQNVTFRCDPISEHNRLYWYRQTLGQGPEFLTYFQNEAQLEKSRLLSDRFSAERPKGSFSTLEIQRTEQGDSAMYLCASSLGAGGPYEQYFGPGTRLTVT.

The CDR3 here is CSARRTGSYEQYF. The CDR3 DNA reads TGCAGCGCTCGCCGTACAGGGTCTTACGAGCAGTACTTC. V usage is TRBV29-1 and J usage is TRBJ2-7; TRBD1 is a possible D gene (6 bases). The CDR3 is 13 amino acids. Germline assignment: CDR1 SQVTM and CDR2 ANQGSEA. The V end was cut by 7 bases, the J end by 4 bases, with 17 bases between.

The V and J genes are TRBV30 and TRBJ1-1; D might be TRBD1 (6 bases). Per germline, CDR1 GTSNPN and CDR2 SVGIG (reference sequence). V was pared by 7 bases and J by 11 bases, with 14 bases between. The CDR3 runs 10 residues. Here the CDR3 DNA reads TGTGCCTTTTACAGGGAGACGGCTTTCTTT. Amino acid sequence: CAFYRETAFF.

This clone has a handful of counts. CDR3 sequence: CASSFRDRDYNEQFF. For the CDR3, the DNA is TGTGCCAGCAGCTTCCGGGACAGGGATTACAATGAGCAGTTCTTC. The V and J genes are TRBV7-2 and TRBJ2-1; 9 nucleotides line up with TRBD1. The CDR3 has 15 residues. Germline loops: CDR1 SGHTA, CDR2 FQGNSA. Unmatched junction bases numbered 4, after V lost 3 bases and J lost 4 bases.

A few counts support this clone. The chain couples TRBV28 to TRBJ1-2; D is uncertain. This CDR3 spans 12 amino acids. Germline-derived CDR1 and CDR2 are MDHEN and SYDVKM. Between the trimmed V and J ends, which lost 5 bases and 5 bases, there was a span of 9 bases. CDR3 protein: CASSVQWYGYTF. DNA of the CDR3: TGTGCCAGCAGTGTACAATGGTATGGCTACACCTTC.

In its sample, this clone was seen a few times. The genes are TRBV4-1 and TRBJ2-1, with D hard to call. Germline loops: CDR1 MGHRA, CDR2 YSYEKL. This CDR3 contains 17 residues. Trimming stripped 4 bases from V and 0 bases from J, with 16 bases between. The CDR3 DNA reads TGCGCCAGCAGCCCCCTAACAGAAGTCAACTCCTACAATGAGCAGTTCTTC. Encoded protein: CASSPLTEVNSYNEQFF.

This chain joins TRBV5-1 and TRBJ2-1; 9 positions agree with TRBD2. In germline, CDR1 is SGHRS, CDR2 YFSETQ. The junction had 6 bases not matched to a gene; V was cut back by 1 base and J by 10 bases. The CDR3 runs 14 residues. DNA for the CDR3: TGCGCCAGCAGCTTGTTACTAGCGGGCGGGGAGCAGTTCTTC. Translated, it gives CASSLLLAGGEQFF.

The sample holds a few counts of this clone. V usage is TRBV28 and J usage is TRBJ1-3; no clear D gene. Trimming removed 8 bases from V and 3 bases from J, with 2 bases in between. The CDR3 covers 10 residues. Germline V CDR1 and CDR2: MDHEN, SYDVKM. The CDR3 nucleotides are TGTGCCAGCCTTGGAAACACCATATATTTT. This translates into CASLGNTIYF.

The chain couples TRBV6-1 to TRBJ1-5, with D unclear. V was cut by 6 bases and J by 4 bases, with 10 bases left in between. This CDR3 contains 13 residues. CDR1 and CDR2 (germline): MNHNS, SASEGT. The CDR3: CASRETGNQPQHF. The CDR3 bases are TGTGCCAGCAGAGAGACGGGGAATCAGCCCCAGCATTTT.

This clone was observed a few times. The rearrangement joins TRBV28 to TRBJ2-7, with 8 bases identical to TRBD2. Germline CDR1 MDHEN, CDR2 SYDVKM. V lost 4 bases and J lost 5; bases outside the gene matches: 10. This CDR3 is 15 amino acids long. The DNA for the CDR3 is TGTGCCAGCAGTTCCGGGGTAGCGGGACCGGACGAGCAGTACTTC. This gives the protein CASSSGVAGPDEQYF.

The chain couples TRBV14 to TRBJ2-7; 12 bases fit TRBD2. Germline loops: CDR1 SGHDN, CDR2 FVKESK. Losses at the gene ends were 1 base for V and 4 bases for J; bases not matched to a gene: 14. The CDR3 consists of 19 residues. The CDR3 region has the DNA TGTGCCAGCAGCCAAGCCCTTTCTTTGACTAGCGGGAGTAGATACGAGCAGTACTTC. It translates to CASSQALSLTSGSRYEQYF.

Only a few counts were recorded for this clone. CDR3 sequence reads: CASSVEAGRNYEQYF. The CDR3 bases are TGTGCCAGCAGCGTAGAGGCAGGGCGAAACTACGAGCAGTACTTC. This chain joins TRBV9 and TRBJ2-7, with D possibly matching TRBD1 (5 bases). The V gene lost 0 bases and the J gene lost 3 bases, with 13 bases spanning the gap. CDR3 length: 15 amino acids. In germline, CDR1 is SGDLS, CDR2 YYNGEE. Looking up the rest from reference TRBV9 and TRBJ2-7 gives the full variable domain: DSGVTQTPKHLITATGQRVTLRCSPRSGDLSVYWYQQSLDQGLQFLIQYYNGEERAKGNILERFSAQQFPDLHSELNLSSLELGDSALYFCASSVEAGRNYEQYFGPGTRLTVT.